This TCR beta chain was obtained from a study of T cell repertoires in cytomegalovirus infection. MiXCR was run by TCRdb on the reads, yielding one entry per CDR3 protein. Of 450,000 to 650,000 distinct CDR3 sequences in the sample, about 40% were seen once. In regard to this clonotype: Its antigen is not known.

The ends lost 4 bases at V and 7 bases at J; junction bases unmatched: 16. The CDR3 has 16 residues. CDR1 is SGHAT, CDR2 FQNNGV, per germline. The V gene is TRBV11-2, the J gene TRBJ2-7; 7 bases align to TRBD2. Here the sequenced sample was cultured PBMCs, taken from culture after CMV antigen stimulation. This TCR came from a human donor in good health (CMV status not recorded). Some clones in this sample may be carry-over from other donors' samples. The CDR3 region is CASSWYGRQGAGEQYF. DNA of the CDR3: TGTGCCAGCAGCTGGTACGGGCGGCAGGGAGCGGGAGAGCAGTACTTC.